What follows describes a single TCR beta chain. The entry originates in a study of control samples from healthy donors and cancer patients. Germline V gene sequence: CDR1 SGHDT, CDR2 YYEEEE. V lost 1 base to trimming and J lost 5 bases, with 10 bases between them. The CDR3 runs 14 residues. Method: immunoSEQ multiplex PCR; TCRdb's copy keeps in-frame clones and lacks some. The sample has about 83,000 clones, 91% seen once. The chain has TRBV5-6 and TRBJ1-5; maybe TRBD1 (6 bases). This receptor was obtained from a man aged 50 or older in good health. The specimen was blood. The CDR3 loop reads CASSLSAGDQPQHF. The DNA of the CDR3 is TGTGCCAGCAGCTTGTCGGCAGGGGATCAGCCCCAGCATTTT.